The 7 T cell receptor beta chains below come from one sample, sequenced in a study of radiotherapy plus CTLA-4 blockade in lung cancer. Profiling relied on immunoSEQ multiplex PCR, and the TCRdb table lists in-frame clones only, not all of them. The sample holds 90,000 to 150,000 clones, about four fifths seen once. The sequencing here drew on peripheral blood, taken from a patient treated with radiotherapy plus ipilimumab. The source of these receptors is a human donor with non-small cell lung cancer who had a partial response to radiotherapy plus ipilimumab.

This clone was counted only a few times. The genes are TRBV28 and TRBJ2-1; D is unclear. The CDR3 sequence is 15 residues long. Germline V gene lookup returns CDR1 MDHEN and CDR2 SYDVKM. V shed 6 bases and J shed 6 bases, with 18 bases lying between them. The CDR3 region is CASSVVSALVNEQFF. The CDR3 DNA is TGTGCCAGCAGCGTCGTGAGTGCTCTCGTCAATGAGCAGTTCTTC.

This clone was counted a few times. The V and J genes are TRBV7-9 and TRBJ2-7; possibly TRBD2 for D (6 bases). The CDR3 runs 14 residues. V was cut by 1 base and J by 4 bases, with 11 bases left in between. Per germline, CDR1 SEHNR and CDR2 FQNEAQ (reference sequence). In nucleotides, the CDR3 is TGTGCCAGCAGCTTAGTATTGGGAGGTTACGAGCAGTACTTC. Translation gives CASSLVLGGYEQYF.

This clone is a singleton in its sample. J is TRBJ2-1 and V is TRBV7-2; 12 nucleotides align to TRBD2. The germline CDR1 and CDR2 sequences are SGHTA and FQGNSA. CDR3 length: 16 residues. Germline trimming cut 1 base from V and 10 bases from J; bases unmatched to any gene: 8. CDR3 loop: CASSLERLAGVQEQFF. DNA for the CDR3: TGTGCCAGCAGCTTAGAAAGACTAGCGGGAGTCCAGGAGCAGTTCTTC.

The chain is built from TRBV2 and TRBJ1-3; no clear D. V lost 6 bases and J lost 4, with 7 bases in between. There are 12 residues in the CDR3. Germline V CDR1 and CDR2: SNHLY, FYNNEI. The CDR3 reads CASSLVGNTIYF. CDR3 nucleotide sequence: TGTGCCAGCAGCTTAGTCGGAAACACCATATATTTT.

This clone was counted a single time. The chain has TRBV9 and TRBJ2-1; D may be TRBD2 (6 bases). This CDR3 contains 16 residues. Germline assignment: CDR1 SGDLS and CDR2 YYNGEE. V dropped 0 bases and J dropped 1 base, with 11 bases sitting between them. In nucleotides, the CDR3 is TGTGCCAGCAGCGTAGGTATAGCGGCTTCCTACAATGAGCAGTTCTTC. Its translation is CASSVGIAASYNEQFF.

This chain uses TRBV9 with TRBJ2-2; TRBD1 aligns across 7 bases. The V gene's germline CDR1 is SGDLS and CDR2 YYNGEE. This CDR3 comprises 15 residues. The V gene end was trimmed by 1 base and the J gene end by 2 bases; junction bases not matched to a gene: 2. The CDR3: CASSVSGGNTGELFF. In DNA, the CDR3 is TGTGCCAGCAGCGTATCAGGGGGAAACACCGGGGAGCTGTTTTTT.

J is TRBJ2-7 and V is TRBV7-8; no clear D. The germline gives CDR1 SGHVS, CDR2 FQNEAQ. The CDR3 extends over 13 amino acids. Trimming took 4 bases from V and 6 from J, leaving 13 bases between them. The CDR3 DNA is TGTGCCAGCAGCTCTCGGGTCAACGGCGAGCAGTACTTC. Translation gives CASSSRVNGEQYF.